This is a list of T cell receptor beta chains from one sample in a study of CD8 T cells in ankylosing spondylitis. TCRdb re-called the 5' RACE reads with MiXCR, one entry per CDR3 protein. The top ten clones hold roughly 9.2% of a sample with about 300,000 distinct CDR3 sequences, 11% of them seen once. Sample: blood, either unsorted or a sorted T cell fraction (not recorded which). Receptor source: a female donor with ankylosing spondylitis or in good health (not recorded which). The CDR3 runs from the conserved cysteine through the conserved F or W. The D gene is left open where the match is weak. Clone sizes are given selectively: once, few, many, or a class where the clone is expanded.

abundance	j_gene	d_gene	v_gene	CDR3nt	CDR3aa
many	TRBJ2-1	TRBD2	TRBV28	TGTGCCAGCAGCCCAAGGACTAGCGGGAGGTACAATGAGCAGTTCTTC	CASSPRTSGRYNEQFF
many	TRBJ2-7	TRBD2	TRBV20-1	TGCAGTGCTAGAGATTTGGTAGCGGGGTACGAGCAGTACTTC	CSARDLVAGYEQYF
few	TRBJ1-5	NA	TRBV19	TGTGCCAGTAGTGGGGGATGGGGAAATCAGCCCCAGCATTTT	CASSGGWGNQPQHF
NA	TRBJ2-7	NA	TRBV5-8	TGTGCCAGCAGCTTGTTAAAGAGTAGGGACGAGCAGTACTTC	CASSLLKSRDEQYF
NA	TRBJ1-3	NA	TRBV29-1	TGCAGCGTTGACCCGACAGGCACTTTTGGAAACACCATATATTTT	CSVDPTGTFGNTIYF
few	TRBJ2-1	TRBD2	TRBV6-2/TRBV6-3	TGTGCCATCGGGGGGGGCGGTGAGCAGTTCTTC	CAIGGGGEQFF
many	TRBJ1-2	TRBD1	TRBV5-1	TGCGCCAGCGACTGGACAGGGAACCGCTATGGCTACACCTTC	CASDWTGNRYGYTF
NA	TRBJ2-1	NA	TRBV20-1	TGCAGTGCAACGTCCTTACTAGTCCCAAATCCCATTGAGCAGTTCTTC	CSATSLLVPNPIEQFF
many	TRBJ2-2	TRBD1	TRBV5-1	TGCGCCAGTGAAGAAAAAGGGGACAGGAACACCGGGGAGCTGTTTTTT	CASEEKGDRNTGELFF
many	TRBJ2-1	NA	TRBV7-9	TGTGCCAGCAGCTTAGCACAGTCCTACAATGAGCAGTTCTTC	CASSLAQSYNEQFF
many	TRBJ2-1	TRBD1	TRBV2	TGTGCCAGCAGTGATGACAGGGCCCACTACAATGAGCAGTTCTTC	CASSDDRAHYNEQFF
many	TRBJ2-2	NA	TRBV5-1	TGCGCCAGCACCTCCCGTGGGCAGGACACCGGGGAGCTGTTTTTT	CASTSRGQDTGELFF
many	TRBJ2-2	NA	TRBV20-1	TGCAGTGCTAGAAAGGGAGCGAACACCGGGGAGCTGTTTTTT	CSARKGANTGELFF
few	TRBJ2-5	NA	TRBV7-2	TGTGCCAGCATCACTGGGAGGGGGGAAGAGACCCAGTACTTC	CASITGRGEETQYF
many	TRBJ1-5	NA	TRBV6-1	TGTGCCAGCAGCCCAGCCCCATTAACACATAGCAATCAGCCCCAGCATTTT	CASSPAPLTHSNQPQHF
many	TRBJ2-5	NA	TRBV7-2	TGTGCCAGCAGCCCGGGCCCCAGGGAGACCCAGTACTTC	CASSPGPRETQYF
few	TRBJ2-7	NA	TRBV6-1	TGTGCCAGCAGTGAAGCGCAGGGATCATACGAGCAGTACTTC	CASSEAQGSYEQYF